The clone carrying this T cell receptor (beta chain) was found many times. Scientists amplified the TCR beta CDR3 regions from RNA transcripts. The library came from an HTBI-primed first-round RT-PCR and a second-round multiplex PCR. One entry per CDR3 protein results from TCRdb running MiXCR on the multiplex PCR reads. The data contain about 480,000 distinct CDR3 sequences, around 14% of them seen just once; the ten biggest clones take up 8% to 10%. This sample stems from a study of Graves' ophthalmopathy and Graves' hyperthyroidism. Germline loops: CDR1 DFQATT, CDR2 SNEGSKA (reference sequence). The CDR3 is 13 amino acids. V shed 4 bases and J shed 1 base, with 11 bases lying between them. In donors with ophthalmopathy, activity was moderate-to-severe, with CAS ≥3, NOSPECS ≥4 and duration under 3 months.

The receptor was isolated from a woman aged 25-40 years with Graves' ophthalmopathy. The chain has TRBV20-1 and TRBJ2-7, with a tentative D call TRBD1 (5 bases). Sequencing was carried out using blood. DNA of the CDR3: TGCAGTGCTAAGGGGTCGAGATCCTACGAGCAGTACTTC. Encoded protein: CSAKGSRSYEQYF.